The 30 T cell receptor beta chains reported below all come from one sample, sequenced in a study of CD8 T cells in Susac syndrome. It was with random hexamers that roughly 0.5 to 1 ug RNA was reverse transcribed. Each CDR3 protein gets one entry after TCRdb re-called the immunoSEQ multiplex PCR reads with MiXCR. The repertoire has under 150,000 distinct CDR3 sequences, approximately 89% of them found once; the top ten carry 0.24%. Source material: CD8+ T cells from PBMCs. All receptors derive from a human donor with multiple sclerosis.

The V gene is TRBV7-3, the J gene TRBJ2-7; D not certain. CDR1 and CDR2 (germline): SGHTA, FQGTGA. Trimming removed 5 bases at V and 5 bases at J, with 16 bases between. The CDR3 consists of 14 residues. The CDR3 DNA reads as TGTGCCAGCAGCCTTTTCCACAGCTTCCACGAGCAGTACTTC. This sequence encodes CASSLFHSFHEQYF. The complete variable domain, with remaining parts taken from reference TRBV7-3 and TRBJ2-7, reads GAGVSQTPSNKVTEKGKYVELRCDPISGHTALYWYRQSLGQGPEFLIYFQGTGAADDSGLPNDRFFAVRPEGSVSTLKIQRTERGDSAVYLCASSLFHSFHEQYFGPGTRLTVT.

The chain is built from TRBV6-1 and TRBJ1-1, with TRBD1 matching 7 bases. With V trimmed by 2 bases and J by 4 bases, 4 bases remained unmatched. The V gene's germline CDR1 is MNHNS and CDR2 SASEGT. The CDR3 consists of 14 residues. The CDR3 region is CASSERGLGTEAFF. The CDR3 region has the DNA TGTGCCAGCAGTGAAAGGGGGCTCGGCACTGAAGCTTTCTTT.

V gene TRBV4-1 combines with J gene TRBJ2-3, with D possibly matching TRBD1 (6 bases). Trimming left V 4 bases short and J 4 bases short, with 12 bases between. The germline V gene encodes CDR1 MGHRA and CDR2 YSYEKL. The CDR3 runs to 14 residues. CDR3 bases: TGCGCCAGCAGCCCAGGGGTTTTGGCAGATACGCAGTATTTT. This gives the protein CASSPGVLADTQYF.

The genes are TRBV18 and TRBJ2-3; tentative D call: TRBD2 (6 bases). This CDR3 spans 16 amino acids. V dropped 0 bases and J dropped 2 bases, with 12 bases sitting between them. CDR1 is KGHSH and CDR2 is LQKENI in the germline V gene. The CDR3 is CASSPPAGSDTDTQYF. The CDR3 bases are TGTGCCAGCTCACCACCGGCCGGGAGCGACACAGATACGCAGTATTTT.

The chain joins TRBV7-9 to TRBJ2-7; possible D gene TRBD2, 5 bases. Trimming removed 3 bases from V and 3 bases from J, with 12 bases in between. The germline V gene encodes CDR1 SEHNR and CDR2 FQNEAQ (reference sequence). The CDR3 totals 14 residues. The CDR3 protein is CASSFMSGDYEQYF. For the CDR3, the DNA is TGTGCCAGCAGCTTTATGTCCGGGGACTACGAGCAGTACTTC.

The V call is TRBV24-1, the J call TRBJ2-5; D gene ambiguous. The CDR3 is made up of 16 amino acids. Trimming took off 8 bases at V and 5 bases at J, with 23 bases between the two ends. Germline values: CDR1 KGHDR, CDR2 SFDVKD. The CDR3 DNA reads TGTGCCACCACCCCGGTGGGTAGCTCGTTCGTGGAGACCCAGTACTTC. This encodes CATTPVGSSFVETQYF.

The V call is TRBV28, the J call TRBJ1-5, with 8 bases matching TRBD1. The germline V gene has CDR1 MDHEN and CDR2 SYDVKM. V was clipped by 6 bases and J by 4 bases; unmatched bases: 8. The CDR3 covers 15 residues. Written as DNA, the CDR3 is TGTGCCAGCAGACTGACAGGGGACCTTAATCAGCCCCAGCATTTT. Its translation is CASRLTGDLNQPQHF.

This sequence joins TRBV28 and TRBJ2-2; D remains ambiguous. Trimming cost V 1 base and J 6 bases, with 6 bases left between them. CDR3 length equals 13 residues. Germline CDR1 and CDR2: MDHEN and SYDVKM. The CDR3 sequence is CASSLSLSGELFF. The CDR3 DNA sequence: TGTGCCAGCAGTTTATCCCTCTCCGGGGAGCTGTTTTTT.

In this sample, this clonotype turned up once. The chain couples TRBV7-9 to TRBJ2-5; D gene uncertain. The V gene's germline CDR1 is SEHNR and CDR2 FQNEAQ (reference sequence). This CDR3 is built from 12 residues. Trimming removed 1 base from V and 5 bases from J, with 5 bases in between. CDR3 nucleotides: TGTGCCAGCAGCTTAGTTTCGGAGACCCAGTACTTC. It is translated as CASSLVSETQYF. Supplemented by reference TRBV7-9 and TRBJ2-5, the full variable domain reads DTGVSQNPRHKITKRGQNVTFRCDPISEHNRLYWYRQTLGQGPEFLTYFQNEAQLEKSRLLSDRFSAERPKGSFSTLEIQRTEQGDSAMYLCASSLVSETQYFGPGTRLLVL.

The count of this clonotype is one. The V gene is TRBV2, the J gene TRBJ1-1; the D gene is possibly TRBD1 (6 bases). V dropped 8 bases and J dropped 8 bases, with 12 bases sitting between them. Germline CDR1 reads SNHLY; CDR2 reads FYNNEI. The CDR3 is made up of 11 amino acids. CDR3 coding DNA: TGTGCCAGCGGACTACAGGGAGAAGCTTTCTTT. Encoded protein: CASGLQGEAFF.

The chain employs TRBV19 and TRBJ1-1, with 11 bases aligning to TRBD1. Looked up from germline, CDR1 is LNHDA and CDR2 is SQIVND (reference sequence). The CDR3 covers 14 residues. Unmatched junction bases numbered 2, after V lost 5 bases and J lost 3 bases. The chain's CDR3 is CASSWTGGDTEAFF. The CDR3 nucleotides are TGTGCCAGTAGTTGGACAGGGGGCGACACTGAAGCTTTCTTT.

The chain has TRBV20-1 and TRBJ2-7; D call uncertain. V was pared by 3 bases and J by 5 bases, with 14 bases between. The CDR3 consists of 13 residues. Germline CDR1 is DFQATT and CDR2 is SNEGSKA (reference sequence). The CDR3 DNA follows: TGCAGTGCTAGGTCCGCCATGGTGGACGAGCAGTACTTC. Residues: CSARSAMVDEQYF.

This clonotype was counted once. The chain uses TRBV7-2 and TRBJ1-5; a possible D gene is TRBD1 (6 bases). The CDR3 consists of 16 residues. Germline V gene data show CDR1 as SGHTA and CDR2 as FQGNSA. Trimming shortened V by 1 base and J by 2 bases, and 12 bases separated the two germline ends. Written as DNA, the CDR3 is TGTGCCAGCAGCTTAGGGGGAGACAGGCGCAATCAGCCCCAGCATTTT. It yields the protein CASSLGGDRRNQPQHF.

V is TRBV3-1 and J is TRBJ2-1; no clear D. Trimming pared 1 base from V and 9 bases from J, leaving 19 bases between. Germline V CDR1 and CDR2: LGHDT, YNNKEL (reference sequence). The CDR3 is 16 residues long. The CDR3 is CASSQVRQDPVGEQFF. DNA of the CDR3: TGTGCCAGCAGCCAAGTCCGGCAGGACCCGGTCGGTGAGCAGTTCTTC.

In nucleotides, the CDR3 is TGCAGCGGTGAGGACCACTCTGGGGAGCTGTTTTTT. Translation: CSGEDHSGELFF. The chain recombines TRBV29-1 with TRBJ2-2; D call uncertain. CDR1 is SQVTM and CDR2 is ANQGSEA in the germline V gene. With 7 bases removed from V and 8 bases from J, the gap between germline ends came to 14 bases. This CDR3 is built from 12 residues.

The rearrangement links TRBV28 to TRBJ2-3; D remains ambiguous. V lost 3 bases, J lost 0 bases, and 10 bases lay in between. Germline-derived CDR1 and CDR2 are MDHEN and SYDVKM. The CDR3 extends over 15 amino acids. The CDR3 DNA reads TGTGCCAGCAGTTTTGCGACTCGTAGCACAGATACGCAGTATTTT. This codes for CASSFATRSTDTQYF.

The sample holds one count of this clonotype. V gene TRBV10-3 combines with J gene TRBJ1-1; D is uncertain. This CDR3 has 19 amino acids. Germline V lookup: CDR1 ENHRY, CDR2 SYGVKD. V was clipped by 7 bases and J by 3 bases, with 30 bases between them. CDR3 loop: CAIIPERGSAKGAHTEAFF. CDR3 DNA sequence: TGTGCCATCATTCCCGAGCGGGGTAGTGCCAAAGGTGCGCACACTGAAGCTTTCTTT.

This chain links TRBV7-6 with TRBJ2-1, with D possibly called TRBD1 or TRBD2 (7 bases each). V was cut by 7 bases and J by 0 bases, with 16 bases left in between. Germline V gene data show CDR1 as SGHVS and CDR2 as FNYEAQ. This CDR3 is 16 amino acids long. CDR3: CASNSPGGGSYNEQFF. CDR3 nucleotide sequence: TGTGCCAGCAACTCACCAGGGGGGGGCTCCTACAATGAGCAGTTCTTC.

The gene calls are TRBV7-9 and TRBJ2-4, with D perhaps matching TRBD1 or TRBD2 (5 bases each). Germline V CDR1 and CDR2: SEHNR, FQNEAQ (reference sequence). The CDR3 is made up of 12 amino acids. With 8 bases removed from V and 5 bases from J, the gap between germline ends came to 10 bases. The CDR3: CASLGTENIQYF. The CDR3 DNA follows: TGTGCCAGCTTGGGGACGGAAAACATTCAGTACTTC.

The V call is TRBV25-1, the J call TRBJ2-3, with D tentatively TRBD2 (5 bases). CDR3 length equals 14 residues. The germline V and J ends were trimmed by 3 bases and 6 bases, with 13 bases remaining between them. Germline CDR1 is MGHDK and CDR2 is SYGVNS. CDR3 region: CASSDRLFDDTQYF. The CDR3 region has the DNA TGTGCCAGCAGTGATAGACTATTTGACGATACGCAGTATTTT.

The chain uses TRBV9 and TRBJ1-2; TRBD1 matches 7 bases. The CDR3 loop spans 14 amino acids. The trim removed 4 bases at V and 4 bases at J, leaving 7 bases unmatched. Germline CDR1 reads SGDLS; CDR2 reads YYNGEE. CDR3 sequence reads: CASSPGQVTYGYTF. In nucleotides, the CDR3 is TGTGCCAGCAGCCCTGGACAGGTCACCTATGGCTACACCTTC.

The V gene is TRBV6-5, the J gene TRBJ1-1, with no clear D. CDR1 is MNHEY, CDR2 SVGAGI, per germline. CDR3 length: 11 amino acids. V was pared by 4 bases and J by 8 bases, with 8 bases between. This chain's CDR3 is CASSSGQEAFF. CDR3 DNA sequence: TGTGCCAGCAGTTCCGGCCAGGAAGCTTTCTTT.

The CDR3, as DNA: TGTGCCAGCAGGGACGGACAGGACGCTTTCGACTATGGCTACACCTTC. Translating it yields CASRDGQDAFDYGYTF. The genes are TRBV6-1 and TRBJ1-2, with TRBD1 identical over 7 bases. V was clipped by 6 bases and J by 3 bases; unmatched bases: 13. The CDR3 has 16 residues. Germline V gives CDR1 MNHNS, CDR2 SASEGT.

The chain employs TRBV3-1 and TRBJ2-7; no definite D call. Trimming removed 0 bases at V and 1 base at J, with 13 bases between. The germline V gene encodes CDR1 LGHDT and CDR2 YNNKEL (reference sequence). This CDR3 is 16 amino acids long. CDR3 region: CASSQDLGFGSYEQYF. CDR3 in DNA: TGTGCCAGCAGCCAAGATCTGGGGTTCGGTTCCTACGAGCAGTACTTC.

The chain employs TRBV2 and TRBJ2-2; D is undetermined. V shed 8 bases and J shed 5 bases, with 15 bases lying between them. Germline V CDR1 and CDR2: SNHLY, FYNNEI. The CDR3 loop spans 14 amino acids. CDR3 coding DNA: TGTGCCAGCGCTCCCAGCGTGCGGACCGGGGAGCTGTTTTTT. It encodes CASAPSVRTGELFF.

The gene calls are TRBV15 and TRBJ1-1; D gene unclear. Germline V gives CDR1 LNHNV, CDR2 YYDKDF (reference sequence). The CDR3 is 12 amino acids. Between the trimmed V and J ends, which lost 5 bases and 5 bases, there was a span of 9 bases. The CDR3 DNA reads as TGTGCCACCAGCTATGGGTGGACTGAAGCTTTCTTT. Its protein product is CATSYGWTEAFF.

V usage is TRBV3-1 and J usage is TRBJ2-1; D unresolved. The V and J ends lost 5 bases and 6 bases respectively, with 8 bases between them. Per the germline V gene, CDR1 is LGHDT and CDR2 is YNNKEL (reference sequence). This CDR3 has 12 residues. The CDR3 DNA is TGTGCCAGCAGCGCTACGGGCAATGAGCAGTTCTTC. This codes for CASSATGNEQFF.

V usage is TRBV12-3 or TRBV12-4 and J usage is TRBJ2-1; D possibly corresponds to TRBD1 (5 bases). The CDR3 is 14 amino acids. V was trimmed by 5 bases and J by 2 bases, leaving 10 bases between them. CDR3 sequence reads: CASSPQGTYNEQFF. The CDR3 coding sequence is TGTGCCAGCAGTCCCCAGGGAACCTACAATGAGCAGTTCTTC.

This clonotype was counted once. The chain links TRBV7-8 to TRBJ1-1, with no clear D. Germline V CDR1 and CDR2: SGHVS, FQNEAQ. Trimming removed 5 bases from V and 8 bases from J, with 18 bases in between. The CDR3 runs to 14 residues. The CDR3 DNA is TGTGCCAGCAGCCTCGGGCCCGACTTAGCAGAAGCTTTCTTT. Translating gives CASSLGPDLAEAFF.

The chain is built from TRBV16 and TRBJ2-7, with D possibly being TRBD1 (6 bases). The V gene's germline CDR1 is KGHSY and CDR2 FQNENV. The CDR3 contains 14 residues. The germline V and J ends were trimmed by 3 bases and 1 base, with 10 bases remaining between them. The CDR3 sequence is CASSHYRASYEQYF. The CDR3 region has the DNA TGTGCCAGCAGCCACTACAGGGCATCCTACGAGCAGTACTTC.